This note documents a single TCR beta chain sequence. What it binds is not known. From germline, CDR1 is MGHRA and CDR2 YSYEKL. This CDR3 is built from 13 residues. V was trimmed by 4 bases and J by 0 bases, leaving 7 bases between them. Sequencing used immunoSEQ multiplex PCR; TCRdb keeps in-frame clones, though not all of them. The profile shows 20,000 to 30,000 clones, about 86% of them singletons. This sample was included in a study of OX40 agonist ivuxolimab in advanced cancers. Study-wide results and limits: At 0.1 to 3.0 mg/kg, clonal expansion of CD4+ and CD8+ blood T cells had occurred by week 6. Among the lowest peripheral clonal expansion occurred in 0.1-3.0 mg/kg partial responders. Compared with CD4+, CD8+ T cells on average had more expanded clones.

The investigators sampled blood at baseline, at cycle 4 day 1, and at cycle 7 day 1. The material sequenced was CD4+ or CD8+ T cells sorted from blood, taken in a trial of the OX40 agonist ivuxolimab. The genes are TRBV4-1 and TRBJ2-7; the D is unclear. The source of this sequence is an adult with an advanced solid tumor such as melanoma, head and neck, liver or kidney cancer. Written as DNA, the CDR3 is TGCGCCAGCAGCCCTACCCTCTCCTACGAGCAGTACTTC. It is translated as CASSPTLSYEQYF.